What follows are 5 T cell receptor beta chains derived from one specimen sequenced in a study of shared clonotypes between healthy human individuals. Sequencing was performed with immunoSEQ multiplex PCR; in TCRdb, only in-frame clones are kept and a portion is missing. The sample comprises roughly 650,000 clones, around 97% of which are singletons, and about 0.06% rests with the top ten. Sample: naive CD4+ T cells sorted from blood. The sample's subset: CD45RA+ positively selected. The receptors here all came from a woman in her 30s in good health.

This chain joins TRBV6-1 and TRBJ1-5; TRBD1 might be the D (5 bases). Germline assignment: CDR1 MNHNS and CDR2 SASEGT. Trimming left V 2 bases short and J 4 bases short, with 15 bases between. The CDR3 extends over 16 amino acids. The CDR3: CASSEIGGEGNQPQHF. CDR3 in DNA: TGTGCCAGCAGTGAAATCGGGGGAGAAGGGAATCAGCCCCAGCATTTT.

The V and J genes are TRBV30 and TRBJ1-2; 7 nucleotides agree with TRBD1. CDR3 length: 14 residues. V dropped 3 bases and J dropped 1; count of bases not matched to a gene: 5. The V gene's germline CDR1 is GTSNPN and CDR2 SVGIG (reference sequence). The CDR3 here is CAWSRTGVNYGYTF. The CDR3 DNA reads TGTGCCTGGAGCCGTACAGGGGTTAACTATGGCTACACCTTC. Complete variable domain (other parts from reference TRBV30 and TRBJ1-2): SQTIHQWPATLVQPVGSPLSLECTVEGTSNPNLYWYRQAAGRGLQLLFYSVGIGQISSEVPQNLSASRPQDRQFILSSKKLLLSDSGFYLCAWSRTGVNYGYTFGSGTRLTVV.

The chain employs TRBV27 and TRBJ2-7; 10 nucleotides match TRBD1. Germline CDR1 and CDR2: MNHEY and SMNVEV (reference sequence). The J segment lost 2 bases and the V segment lost 5 bases, leaving 6 bases of the junction unmatched. This CDR3 is 15 amino acids long. CDR3 sequence: CASSLNGQGAYEQYF. In nucleotides, the CDR3 is TGTGCCAGCAGTCTAAATGGACAGGGGGCCTACGAGCAGTACTTC.

V usage is TRBV27 and J usage is TRBJ2-7; the D gene is possibly TRBD2 (5 bases). This CDR3 has 15 residues. Germline CDR1 and CDR2: MNHEY and SMNVEV (reference sequence). The V and J ends lost 6 bases and 3 bases respectively, with 18 bases between them. In DNA, the CDR3 is TGTGCCAGCAGACACGGAGCGGTTGACCTCTACGAGCAGTACTTC. Protein sequence: CASRHGAVDLYEQYF.

The rearrangement links TRBV12-2 to TRBJ2-4; TRBD2, the table's D call, was not compared with the DNA. TRBV12-2 is a documented pseudogene. The CDR3 extends over 18 amino acids. DNA for the CDR3: TGTGCAAGTCGCCGGACTAGGGCGAAGGAAATAGCCAAAAACATTCAGTACTTC. Its protein product is CASRRTRAKEIAKNIQYF.